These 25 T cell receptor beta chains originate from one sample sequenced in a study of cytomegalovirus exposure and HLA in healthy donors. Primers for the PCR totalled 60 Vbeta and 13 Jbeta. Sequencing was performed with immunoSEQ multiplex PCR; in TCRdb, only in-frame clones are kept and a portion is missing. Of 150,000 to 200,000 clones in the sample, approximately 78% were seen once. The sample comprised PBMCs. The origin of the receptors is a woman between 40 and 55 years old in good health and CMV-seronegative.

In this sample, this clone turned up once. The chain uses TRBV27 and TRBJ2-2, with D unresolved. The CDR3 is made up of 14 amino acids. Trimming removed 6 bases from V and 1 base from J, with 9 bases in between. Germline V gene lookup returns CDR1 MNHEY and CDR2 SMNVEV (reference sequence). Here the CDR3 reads CASRKTGNTGELFF. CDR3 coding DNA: TGTGCCAGCAGGAAGACGGGGAACACCGGGGAGCTGTTTTTT.

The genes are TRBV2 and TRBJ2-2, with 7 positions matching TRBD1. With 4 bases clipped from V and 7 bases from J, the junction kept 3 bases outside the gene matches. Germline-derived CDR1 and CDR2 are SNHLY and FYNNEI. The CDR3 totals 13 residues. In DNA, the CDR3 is TGTGCCAGCAGTGCACAGGGGATCGGGGAGCTGTTTTTT. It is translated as CASSAQGIGELFF.

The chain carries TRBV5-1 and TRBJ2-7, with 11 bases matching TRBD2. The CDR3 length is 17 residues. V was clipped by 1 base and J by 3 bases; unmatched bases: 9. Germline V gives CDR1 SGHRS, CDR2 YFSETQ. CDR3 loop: CASSLRLAGLPNYEQYF. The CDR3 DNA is TGCGCCAGCAGCTTGAGACTAGCGGGGTTGCCGAACTACGAGCAGTACTTC.

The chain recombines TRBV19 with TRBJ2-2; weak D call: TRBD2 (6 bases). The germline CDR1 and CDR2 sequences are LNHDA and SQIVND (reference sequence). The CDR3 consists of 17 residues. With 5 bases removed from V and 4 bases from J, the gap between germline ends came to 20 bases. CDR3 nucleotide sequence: TGTGCCAGTAGTCCACTTCGTGGAGGGGATGCCACCGGGGAGCTGTTTTTT. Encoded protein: CASSPLRGGDATGELFF.

CDR3: CASSLADSINYGYTF. The CDR3 nucleotides read TGTGCCAGCAGCTTAGCGGACAGTATAAACTATGGCTACACCTTC. V is TRBV7-8 and J is TRBJ1-2; D might be TRBD1 (6 bases). V was pared by 0 bases and J by 2 bases, with 10 bases between. The CDR3 is 15 amino acids. CDR1 is SGHVS and CDR2 is FQNEAQ in the germline V gene.

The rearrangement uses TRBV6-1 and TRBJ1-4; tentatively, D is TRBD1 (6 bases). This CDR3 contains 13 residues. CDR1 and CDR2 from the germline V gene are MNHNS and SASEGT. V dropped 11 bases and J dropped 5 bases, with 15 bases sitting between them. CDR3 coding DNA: TGTGCCGGAGCTGGGACACGCAATGAAAAACTGTTTTTT. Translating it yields CAGAGTRNEKLFF.

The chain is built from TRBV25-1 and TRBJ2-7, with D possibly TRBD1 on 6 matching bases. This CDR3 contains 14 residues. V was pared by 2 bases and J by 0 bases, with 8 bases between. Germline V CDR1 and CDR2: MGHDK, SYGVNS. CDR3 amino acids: CASSEGGVSYEQYF. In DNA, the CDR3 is TGTGCCAGCAGTGAAGGGGGCGTCTCCTACGAGCAGTACTTC.

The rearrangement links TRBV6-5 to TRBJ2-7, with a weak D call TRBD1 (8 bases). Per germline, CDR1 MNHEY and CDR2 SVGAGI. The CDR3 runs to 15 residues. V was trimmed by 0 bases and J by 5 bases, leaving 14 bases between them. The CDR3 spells CASSYSNRGRDEQYF. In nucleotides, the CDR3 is TGTGCCAGCAGTTACTCGAACAGGGGGAGGGACGAGCAGTACTTC.

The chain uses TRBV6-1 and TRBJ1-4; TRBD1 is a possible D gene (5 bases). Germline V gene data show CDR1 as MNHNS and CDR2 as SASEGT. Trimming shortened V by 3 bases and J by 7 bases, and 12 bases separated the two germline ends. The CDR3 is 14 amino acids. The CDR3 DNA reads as TGTGCCAGCAGTGATTCGTGGGGGGGTGAAAAACTGTTTTTT. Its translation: CASSDSWGGEKLFF.

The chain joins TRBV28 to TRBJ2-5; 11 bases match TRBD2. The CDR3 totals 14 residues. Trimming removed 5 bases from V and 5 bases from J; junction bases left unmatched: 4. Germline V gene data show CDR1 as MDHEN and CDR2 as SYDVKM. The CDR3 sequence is CASSVSGGAETQYF. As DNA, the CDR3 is TGTGCCAGCAGTGTTAGCGGGGGGGCGGAGACCCAGTACTTC.

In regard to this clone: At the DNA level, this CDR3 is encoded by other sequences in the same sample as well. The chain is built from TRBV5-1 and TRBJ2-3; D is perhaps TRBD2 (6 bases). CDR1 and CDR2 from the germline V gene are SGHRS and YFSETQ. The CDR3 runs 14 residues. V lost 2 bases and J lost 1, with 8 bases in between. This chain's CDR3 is CASSFGGGTDTQYF. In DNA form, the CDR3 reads TGCGCCAGCAGCTTCGGGGGAGGCACAGATACGCAGTATTTT.

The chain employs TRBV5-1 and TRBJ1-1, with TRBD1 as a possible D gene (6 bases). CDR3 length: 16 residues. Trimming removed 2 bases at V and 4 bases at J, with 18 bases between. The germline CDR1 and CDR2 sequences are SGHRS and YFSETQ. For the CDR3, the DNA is TGCGCCAGCAGCTTATTGAGTAGGGGGTCGAGCACTGAAGCTTTCTTT. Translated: CASSLLSRGSSTEAFF.

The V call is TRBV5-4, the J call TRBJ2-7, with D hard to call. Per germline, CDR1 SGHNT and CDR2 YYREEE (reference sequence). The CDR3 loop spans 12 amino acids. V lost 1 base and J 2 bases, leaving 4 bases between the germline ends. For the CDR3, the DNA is TGTGCCAGCAGCTTGCTAGCCTACGAGCAGTACTTC. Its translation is CASSLLAYEQYF.

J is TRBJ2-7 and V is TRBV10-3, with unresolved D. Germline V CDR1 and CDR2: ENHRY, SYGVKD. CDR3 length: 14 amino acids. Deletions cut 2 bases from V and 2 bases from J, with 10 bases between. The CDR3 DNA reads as TGTGCCATCAGTGAGGCGCGTGGTACCTACGAGCAGTACTTC. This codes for CAISEARGTYEQYF.

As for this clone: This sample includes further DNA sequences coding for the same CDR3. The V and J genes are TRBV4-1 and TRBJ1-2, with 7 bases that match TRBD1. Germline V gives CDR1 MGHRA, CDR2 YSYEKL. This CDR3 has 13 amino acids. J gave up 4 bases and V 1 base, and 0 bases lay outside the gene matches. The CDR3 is CASSQGQGYGYTF. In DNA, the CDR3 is TGCGCCAGCAGCCAAGGACAGGGCTATGGCTACACCTTC.

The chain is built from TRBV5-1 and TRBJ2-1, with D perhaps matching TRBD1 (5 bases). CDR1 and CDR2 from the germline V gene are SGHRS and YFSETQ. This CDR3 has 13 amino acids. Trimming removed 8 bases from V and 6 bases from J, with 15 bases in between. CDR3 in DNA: TGCGCCAGTTCAGGACAAACAGGCAATGAGCAGTTCTTC. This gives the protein CASSGQTGNEQFF.

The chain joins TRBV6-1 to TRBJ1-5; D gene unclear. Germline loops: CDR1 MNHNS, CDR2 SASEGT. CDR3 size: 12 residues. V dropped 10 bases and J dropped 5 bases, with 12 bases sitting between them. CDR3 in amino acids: CATSLPDQPQHF. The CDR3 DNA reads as TGTGCCACCAGCCTCCCGGATCAGCCCCAGCATTTT.

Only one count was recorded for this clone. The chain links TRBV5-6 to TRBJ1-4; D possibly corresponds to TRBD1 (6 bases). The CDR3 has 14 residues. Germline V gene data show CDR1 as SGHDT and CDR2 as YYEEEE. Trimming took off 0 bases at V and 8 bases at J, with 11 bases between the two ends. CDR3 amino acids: CASSLGARGEKLFF. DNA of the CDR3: TGTGCCAGCAGCTTGGGAGCGAGGGGGGAAAAACTGTTTTTT.

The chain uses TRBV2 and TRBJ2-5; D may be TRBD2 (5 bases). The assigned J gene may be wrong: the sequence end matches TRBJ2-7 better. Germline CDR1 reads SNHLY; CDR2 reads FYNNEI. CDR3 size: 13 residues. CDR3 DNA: TGTGCCAGCAGTGAAGCGGGCGGGCGCGAGCAGTACTTC. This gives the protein CASSEAGGREQYF.

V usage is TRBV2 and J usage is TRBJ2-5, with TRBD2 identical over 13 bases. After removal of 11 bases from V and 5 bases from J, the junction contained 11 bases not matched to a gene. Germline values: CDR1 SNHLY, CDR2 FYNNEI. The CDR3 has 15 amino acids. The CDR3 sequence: CAAQAGTSGVETQYF. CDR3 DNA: TGTGCCGCACAGGCCGGGACTAGCGGGGTGGAGACCCAGTACTTC.

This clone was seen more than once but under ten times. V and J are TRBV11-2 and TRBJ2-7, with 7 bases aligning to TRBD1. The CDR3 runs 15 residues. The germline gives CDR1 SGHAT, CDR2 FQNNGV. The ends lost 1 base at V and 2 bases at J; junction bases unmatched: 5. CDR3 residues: CASSLGAGTAYEQYF. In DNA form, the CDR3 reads TGTGCCAGCAGCTTAGGAGCCGGGACAGCCTACGAGCAGTACTTC.

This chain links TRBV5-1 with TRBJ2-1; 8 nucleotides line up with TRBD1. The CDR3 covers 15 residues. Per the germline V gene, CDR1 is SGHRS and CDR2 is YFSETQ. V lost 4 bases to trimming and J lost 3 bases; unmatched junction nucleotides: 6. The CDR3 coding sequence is TGCGCCAGCAGCACGGACAGGGCGTACTACAATGAGCAGTTCTTC. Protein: CASSTDRAYYNEQFF.

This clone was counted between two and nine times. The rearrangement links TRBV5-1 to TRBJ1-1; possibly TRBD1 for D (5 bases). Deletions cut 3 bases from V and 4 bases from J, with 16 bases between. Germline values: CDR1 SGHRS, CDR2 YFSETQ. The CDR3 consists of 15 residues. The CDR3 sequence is CASSSGHLGGTEAFF. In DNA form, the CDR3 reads TGCGCCAGCAGCTCTGGACACCTGGGGGGCACTGAAGCTTTCTTT.

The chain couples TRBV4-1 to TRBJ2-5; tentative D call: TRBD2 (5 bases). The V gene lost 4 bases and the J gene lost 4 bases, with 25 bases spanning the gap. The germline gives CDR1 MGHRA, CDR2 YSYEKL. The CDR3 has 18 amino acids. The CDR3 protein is CASSPLPMGSDRGETQYF. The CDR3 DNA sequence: TGCGCCAGCAGCCCCCTCCCTATGGGGAGTGATCGGGGAGAGACCCAGTACTTC.

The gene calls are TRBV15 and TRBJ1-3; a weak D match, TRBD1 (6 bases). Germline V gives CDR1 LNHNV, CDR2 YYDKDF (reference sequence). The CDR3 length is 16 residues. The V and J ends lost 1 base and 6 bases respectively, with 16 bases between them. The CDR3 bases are TGTGCCACCAGCAGAGTCTTGGGCAGGGGTGAAAACACCATATATTTT. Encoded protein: CATSRVLGRGENTIYF. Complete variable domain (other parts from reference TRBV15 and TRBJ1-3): DAMVIQNPRYQVTQFGKPVTLSCSQTLNHNVMYWYQQKSSQAPKLLFHYYDKDFNNEADTPDNFQSRRPNTSFCFLDIRSPGLGDTAMYLCATSRVLGRGENTIYFGEGSWLTVV.